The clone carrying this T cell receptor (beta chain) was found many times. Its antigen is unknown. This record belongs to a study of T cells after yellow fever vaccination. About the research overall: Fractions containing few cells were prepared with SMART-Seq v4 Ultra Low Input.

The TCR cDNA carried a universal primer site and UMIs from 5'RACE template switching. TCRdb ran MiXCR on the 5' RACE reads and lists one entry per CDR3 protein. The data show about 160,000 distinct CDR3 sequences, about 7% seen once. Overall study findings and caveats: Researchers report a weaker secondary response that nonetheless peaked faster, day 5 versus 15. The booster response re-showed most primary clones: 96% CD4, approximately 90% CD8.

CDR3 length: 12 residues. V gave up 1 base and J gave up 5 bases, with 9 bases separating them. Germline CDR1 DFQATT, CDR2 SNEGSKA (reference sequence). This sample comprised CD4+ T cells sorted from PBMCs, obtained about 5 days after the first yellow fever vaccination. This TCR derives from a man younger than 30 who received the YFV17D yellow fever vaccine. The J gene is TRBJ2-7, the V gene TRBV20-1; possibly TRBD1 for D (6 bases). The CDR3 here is CSARGTVDEQYF. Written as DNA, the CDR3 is TGCAGTGCTAGAGGGACAGTTGACGAGCAGTACTTC.